The 17 T cell receptor beta chains below come from one sample, sequenced in a study of CD8+CD57+ T cells in acquired aplastic anemia. Only patients with CD8+CD57+ cell expansion on flow cytometry were chosen for sequencing. Genomic DNA served as template for TCR beta VDJ and CDR3 profiling. TCRdb called the reads again in MiXCR, with one record for every CDR3 protein. This sample has over 150,000 distinct CDR3 sequences; under 55% occur once, and the top ten carry about 2.6%. Material for sequencing was sorted CD4+, CD8+, or CD8+CD57+ T cells (not recorded which) from PBMCs. The receptors originated from a human donor with aplastic anemia.

Comments on this clonotype: The junction differs from germline at one of its ends, possibly a read error. This chain uses TRBV11-2 with TRBJ1-6, with D perhaps matching TRBD1 (5 bases). CDR1 is SGHAT, CDR2 FQNNGV, per germline. There are 16 residues in the CDR3. The chain's CDR3 is CASIRLVTGGDSPLHF. The CDR3 DNA is TGTGCCAGTATCCGGCTGGTTACGGGGGGAGATTCGCCCCTCCACTTT.

The chain uses TRBV19 and TRBJ2-2, with D perhaps assigned TRBD1 or TRBD2 (5 bases each). The germline CDR1 and CDR2 sequences are LNHDA and SQIVND (reference sequence). The CDR3 consists of 13 residues. This chain's CDR3 is CATGRPNTGELFF. The CDR3 region has the DNA TGTGCGACGGGACGGCCGAACACCGGGGAGCTGTTTTTT.

About this clonotype: One end of the junction fails to match germline, which may point to a read error. V and J are TRBV3-1 and TRBJ2-7, with D tentatively TRBD2 (6 bases). The CDR3 totals 17 residues. Germline V gives CDR1 LGHDT, CDR2 YNNKEL (reference sequence). The CDR3 protein is CASSPLGGDLRSYGQYF. CDR3 bases: TGTGCCAGCAGCCCCCTGGGCGGGGACCTCAGGTCCTACGGGCAGTACTTC.

The chain uses TRBV25-1 and TRBJ2-7; 10 nucleotides align to TRBD1. The germline gives CDR1 MGHDK, CDR2 SYGVNS. The CDR3 length is 15 residues. V was clipped by 7 bases and J by 2 bases; unmatched bases: 8. CDR3 in DNA: TGTGCCAGCAATCGAGGGGGACAGGGGACCTACGAGCAGTACTTC. Translated, it gives CASNRGGQGTYEQYF.

This clonotype was detected many times. J is TRBJ2-7 and V is TRBV11-1; unclear D gene. The CDR3 has 13 residues. Trimming left V 9 bases short and J 2 bases short, with 14 bases between. CDR1 and CDR2 from the germline V gene are SGHAT and FQDESV (reference sequence). The CDR3 protein is CASRKEPTYEQYF. CDR3 DNA: TGTGCCAGTCGAAAAGAGCCAACCTACGAGCAGTACTTC. The entire variable domain, with the rest obtained from reference TRBV11-1 and TRBJ2-7, is as follows: EAEVAQSPRYKITEKSQAVAFWCDPISGHATLYWYRQILGQGPELLVQFQDESVVDDSQLPKDRFSAERLKGVDSTLKIQPAELGDSAMYLCASRKEPTYEQYFGPGTRLTVT.

The CDR3 spells CASSGTGDQETQYF. In DNA form, the CDR3 reads TGTGCCAGCAGCGGAACGGGGGACCAAGAGACCCAGTACTTC. The chain carries TRBV5-4 and TRBJ2-5; TRBD2 might be the D (6 bases). Trimming took 4 bases from V and 0 from J, leaving 10 bases between them. Germline V gene lookup returns CDR1 SGHNT and CDR2 YYREEE (reference sequence). This CDR3 region has 14 residues. Variable domain in full (rest from reference TRBV5-4 and TRBJ2-5): ETGVTQSPTHLIKTRGQQVTLRCSSQSGHNTVSWYQQALGQGPQFIFQYYREEENGRGNFPPRFSGLQFPNYSSELNVNALELDDSALYLCASSGTGDQETQYFGPGTRLLVL.

There are many counts of this clonotype. V is TRBV14 and J is TRBJ2-3; weak D call: TRBD2 (6 bases). The length of the CDR3 is 15 residues. With 2 bases removed from V and 2 bases from J, the gap between germline ends came to 11 bases. Germline CDR1 is SGHDN and CDR2 is FVKESK. CDR3 nucleotides: TGTGCCAGCAGCCAACAGCGGGTGACCACAGATACGCAGTATTTT. It encodes CASSQQRVTTDTQYF.

This sequence joins TRBV7-8 and TRBJ2-5; unclear D gene. There are 16 residues in the CDR3. The V and J ends lost 6 bases and 2 bases respectively, with 19 bases between them. The germline CDR1 and CDR2 sequences are SGHVS and FQNEAQ. In nucleotides, the CDR3 is TGTGCCAGCAGTCCCCAGCAGTTGTTTCGGCAAGAGACCCAGTACTTC. It is translated as CASSPQQLFRQETQYF.

This clonotype has at least ten counts. This sequence joins TRBV9 and TRBJ2-2; TRBD2 matches at 8 bases. There are 15 residues in the CDR3. Germline lookup yields CDR1 SGDLS and CDR2 YYNGEE. V lost 7 bases, J lost 3 bases, and 8 bases stayed unmatched. The chain's CDR3 is CASERYGGDTGELFF. In DNA form, the CDR3 reads TGTGCCAGCGAACGATACGGGGGGGACACCGGGGAGCTGTTTTTT. The whole variable domain, remainder taken from reference TRBV9 and TRBJ2-2, is DSGVTQTPKHLITATGQRVTLRCSPRSGDLSVYWYQQSLDQGLQFLIQYYNGEERAKGNILERFSAQQFPDLHSELNLSSLELGDSALYFCASERYGGDTGELFFGEGSRLTVL.

The chain couples TRBV9 to TRBJ1-5; possibly TRBD1 for D (5 bases). The germline gives CDR1 SGDLS, CDR2 YYNGEE. CDR3 length equals 15 residues. V lost 2 bases to trimming and J lost 7 bases, with 16 bases between them. CDR3 loop: CASSVAGGIGQPQHF. CDR3 nucleotides: TGTGCCAGCAGCGTTGCCGGGGGGATCGGGCAGCCCCAGCATTTT.

V gene TRBV19 combines with J gene TRBJ1-2; D call uncertain. Per germline, CDR1 LNHDA and CDR2 SQIVND (reference sequence). CDR3 length: 13 amino acids. V was shortened by 1 base and J by 2 bases, with 5 bases between the two germline ends. CDR3: CASSIVENYGYTF. The CDR3 DNA follows: TGTGCCAGTAGTATAGTAGAGAACTATGGCTACACCTTC.

This clonotype was observed at least ten times. The V and J genes are TRBV19 and TRBJ1-2; D is uncertain. The CDR3 runs to 12 residues. V was clipped by 5 bases and J by 2 bases, with 6 bases between them. Germline lookup yields CDR1 LNHDA and CDR2 SQIVND (reference sequence). The CDR3 loop is CASSPGNYGYTF. Written as DNA, the CDR3 is TGTGCCAGTAGTCCGGGAAACTATGGCTACACCTTC.

This chain joins TRBV7-6 and TRBJ2-5; D ambiguous. This CDR3 has 13 amino acids. Trimming shortened V by 4 bases and J by 5 bases, and 11 bases separated the two germline ends. CDR1 is SGHVS, CDR2 FNYEAQ, per germline. The CDR3 spells CASSSRNWETQYF. The CDR3 coding sequence is TGTGCCAGCAGCTCAAGAAACTGGGAGACCCAGTACTTC.

This clonotype was picked up many times. The rearrangement joins TRBV7-3 to TRBJ1-1, with D possibly being TRBD1 (6 bases). The CDR3 contains 14 residues. Germline V gives CDR1 SGHTA, CDR2 FQGTGA. V lost 2 bases and J lost 1, with 8 bases in between. CDR3 nucleotide sequence: TGTGCCAGCAGCTTATGGGGGGCGAACACTGAAGCTTTCTTT. Translation gives CASSLWGANTEAFF.

This sequence joins TRBV7-9 and TRBJ2-5; D is perhaps TRBD1 (6 bases). Looked up from germline, CDR1 is SEHNR and CDR2 is FQNEAQ (reference sequence). This CDR3 comprises 16 residues. V lost 4 bases and J lost 9, with 24 bases in between. The chain's CDR3 is CASSSSGTIPTMAQYF. CDR3 sequence (DNA): TGTGCCAGCAGCTCCTCGGGGACAATCCCGACGATGGCCCAGTACTTC.

The table lists this clonotype with many counts. The rearrangement joins TRBV7-2 to TRBJ2-7, with TRBD2 matching over 7 bases. The V segment lost 3 bases and the J segment 1 base; nucleotides outside the gene matches: 6. Germline CDR1 is SGHTA and CDR2 is FQGNSA. CDR3 size: 15 residues. CDR3: CASSFEAGPSYEQYF. CDR3 nucleotide sequence: TGTGCCAGCAGCTTCGAAGCGGGACCTTCCTACGAGCAGTACTTC. Using reference TRBV7-2 and TRBJ2-7 for the parts outside the CDR3, the full variable domain is GAGVSQSPSNKVTEKGKDVELRCDPISGHTALYWYRQSLGQGLEFLIYFQGNSAPDKSGLPSDRFSAERTGGSVSTLTIQRTQQEDSAVYLCASSFEAGPSYEQYFGPGTRLTVT.

V usage is TRBV20-1 and J usage is TRBJ1-6, with D possibly TRBD1 on 5 matching bases. This CDR3 has 14 amino acids. Trimming left V 2 bases short and J 5 bases short, with 10 bases between. CDR1 is DFQATT and CDR2 is SNEGSKA in the germline V gene (reference sequence). CDR3 DNA sequence: TGCAGTGCTAGATTCGGGGCCAATAATTCACCCCTCCACTTT. Its translation is CSARFGANNSPLHF.